The sequence of this T cell receptor (beta chain) was determined in a study of tumor and adjacent non-tumor tissue in lung cancer. TCRbeta libraries were built with three rounds of nested PCR, modified from ARM-PCR. TCRdb reanalysed the multiplex PCR reads using MiXCR and keeps one entry per CDR3 protein. The sample carries 130,000 or so distinct CDR3 sequences, over 65% recorded once. This CDR3 contains 14 residues. The V gene lost 6 bases and the J gene lost 1 base, with 10 bases spanning the gap. No cell sorting was done before RNA was extracted from the tissue. This TCR was sampled from a man aged 30-40 years with non-small cell lung cancer. The rearrangement links TRBV12-3 or TRBV12-4 to TRBJ1-5; D not certain. Input material: lung tumor tissue. CDR3 nucleotides: TGTGCCAGCAGCCGCGTTGTCAGCAATCAGCCCCAGCATTTT. This encodes CASSRVVSNQPQHF.